This entry lists 18 T cell receptor beta chains sequenced from one sample in a study of shared clonotypes between healthy human individuals. Cells designated naive CD8 were CD45RO-negative and were positively selected for CCR7, with terminally differentiated effector memory CD45RA+ cells excluded. The repertoire was sequenced with immunoSEQ multiplex PCR; TCRdb's copy has only in-frame clones and lacks some. Of millions of clones in the sample, about 93% are singletons; the top ten hold under 2%. The source material was naive CD8+ T cells from PBMCs. The receptors here all came from a man younger than 30 in good health. Some clones in this sample may be carry-over from other donors' samples.

CDR3 sequence (DNA): TGTGCCAGCATAACACCAACCGGGACAGGGGGGTACGAGCAGTACTTC. Amino acids: CASITPTGTGGYEQYF. The genes are TRBV27 and TRBJ2-7; 11 bases align to TRBD1. Trimming cost V 7 bases and J 4 bases; bases outside gene matches: 12. CDR1 and CDR2 from the germline V gene are MNHEY and SMNVEV (reference sequence). The CDR3 has 16 amino acids.

V is TRBV10-2 and J is TRBJ2-1; TRBD2 aligns across 7 bases. Germline CDR1 is WSHSY and CDR2 is SAAADI. V shed 1 base and J 3 bases; nucleotides not matched to a gene: 6. The CDR3 loop spans 16 amino acids. CDR3 nucleotides: TGCGCCAGCAGTGAGTGGTCGGGAGGTATCTACAATGAGCAGTTCTTC. It translates to CASSEWSGGIYNEQFF.

The gene calls are TRBV7-9 and TRBJ1-1; 8 nucleotides line up with TRBD1. From germline, CDR1 is SEHNR and CDR2 FQNEAQ (reference sequence). CDR3 length equals 14 residues. V lost 8 bases, J lost 6 bases, and 11 bases stayed unmatched. The CDR3 spells CASRTGPGDAEAFF. DNA for the CDR3: TGTGCCAGCCGGACAGGGCCCGGGGACGCTGAAGCTTTCTTT.

In DNA, the CDR3 is TGCGCCAGCAGCAGACAGGGATCTGGGGCCAACGTCCTGACTTTC. It codes for CASSRQGSGANVLTF. The rearrangement joins TRBV5-1 to TRBJ2-6, with 7 bases matching TRBD1. This CDR3 has 15 amino acids. CDR1 is SGHRS and CDR2 is YFSETQ in the germline V gene. V lost 4 bases, J lost 1 base, and 2 bases stayed unmatched.

The rearrangement uses TRBV7-9 and TRBJ2-1; 10 nucleotides line up with TRBD2. CDR3 length: 16 residues. Germline V gene data show CDR1 as SEHNR and CDR2 as FQNEAQ (reference sequence). The junction had 5 bases not matched to a gene; V was cut back by 5 bases and J by 1 base. The CDR3 DNA reads as TGTGCCAGCAGCCCGATAGCGGGAGGTTCCTACAATGAGCAGTTCTTC. This sequence encodes CASSPIAGGSYNEQFF.

The J gene is TRBJ2-7, the V gene TRBV28; tentative D call: TRBD1 (5 bases). Deletions cut 4 bases from V and 3 bases from J, with 13 bases between. The CDR3 is 14 residues long. Germline lookup yields CDR1 MDHEN and CDR2 SYDVKM. The CDR3 DNA follows: TGTGCCAGCAGTTCCGCATACCAGGGCTACGAGCAGTACTTC. It codes for CASSSAYQGYEQYF. The full variable domain, its missing parts supplied by reference TRBV28 and TRBJ2-7, is DVKVTQSSRYLVKRTGEKVFLECVQDMDHENMFWYRQDPGLGLRLIYFSYDVKMKEKGDIPEGYSVSREKKERFSLILESASTNQTSMYLCASSSAYQGYEQYFGPGTRLTVT.

The gene calls are TRBV18 and TRBJ2-1; either TRBD1 or TRBD2 may fit D (5 bases each). The CDR3 is 18 residues long. Deletions cut 1 base from V and 2 bases from J, with 18 bases between. From germline, CDR1 is KGHSH and CDR2 LQKENI. In DNA form, the CDR3 reads TGTGCCAGCTCACCACGTGAAGGGGCGGGCGCCGCCTACAATGAGCAGTTCTTC. As protein: CASSPREGAGAAYNEQFF.

V is TRBV29-1 and J is TRBJ2-1, with TRBD2 as a possible D gene (6 bases). CDR1 and CDR2 (germline): SQVTM, ANQGSEA. The V end was cut by 3 bases, the J end by 0 bases, with 12 bases between. This CDR3 comprises 15 residues. The CDR3 region has the DNA TGCAGCGTTGATTTACACGGGAGCTCCTACAATGAGCAGTTCTTC. It codes for CSVDLHGSSYNEQFF.

This sequence joins TRBV21-1 and TRBJ2-1; the listed D gene, TRBD2, was not tested against the DNA. TRBV21-1 is given as a pseudogene. This CDR3 is 15 amino acids long. The CDR3 is CASHQPGLANNEQFF. CDR3 nucleotide sequence: TGTGCCAGCCATCAGCCCGGACTAGCGAACAATGAGCAGTTCTTC.

Regarding this clone: A much larger clone lies one base from this, so it may be a read error. Other DNA sequences from this sample encode an identical CDR3 as well. V and J are TRBV9 and TRBJ1-1, with D unclear. The V end lost 0 bases, the J end lost 2 bases, and 5 bases lay between the germline ends. Germline V lookup: CDR1 SGDLS, CDR2 YYNGEE. The CDR3 is made up of 13 amino acids. CDR3 nucleotides: TGTGCCAGCAGCGTAGGGGAAAACACTGAAGCTTTCTTT. Amino acids: CASSVGENTEAFF.

CDR3 residues: CSAPGNSPLHF. CDR3 bases: TGCAGTGCTCCAGGGAATTCACCCCTCCACTTT. This chain uses TRBV20-1 with TRBJ1-6, with D possibly matching TRBD1 (5 bases). CDR1 and CDR2 from the germline V gene are DFQATT and SNEGSKA (reference sequence). The CDR3 has 11 residues. Deletions cut 5 bases from V and 7 bases from J, with 6 bases between.

The chain is built from TRBV29-1 and TRBJ1-2, with no clear D. Germline V gene sequence: CDR1 SQVTM, CDR2 ANQGSEA. Trimming left V 5 bases short and J 8 bases short, with 24 bases between. The CDR3 is 15 residues long. The CDR3 DNA follows: TGCAGCGTTATAGTTGTTGGGGAAGCAGCTAGGGGCTACACCTTC. It is translated as CSVIVVGEAARGYTF.

The rearrangement links TRBV27 to TRBJ2-7, with D perhaps matching TRBD1 (6 bases). The germline CDR1 and CDR2 sequences are MNHEY and SMNVEV (reference sequence). Trimming pared 3 bases from V and 6 bases from J, leaving 15 bases between. This CDR3 region has 14 residues. CDR3 in DNA: TGTGCCAGCAGTTTTCAGGGGACCGTGTCCGAGCAGTACTTC. Translating gives CASSFQGTVSEQYF.

The V gene is TRBV6-5, the J gene TRBJ2-2; D is unclear. The V end was cut by 2 bases, the J end by 2 bases, with 9 bases between. CDR1 and CDR2 (germline): MNHEY, SVGAGI. The CDR3 has 15 residues. The CDR3 here is CASSYRVDNTGELFF. The DNA of the CDR3 is TGTGCCAGCAGTTACAGAGTTGATAACACCGGGGAGCTGTTTTTT.

This clone was recorded once. CDR3 sequence: CASTPLAGEFTGELFF. CDR3 bases: TGTGCCAGCACCCCTTTGGCGGGAGAATTCACCGGGGAGCTGTTTTTT. This rearrangement joins TRBV28 to TRBJ2-2, with TRBD2 matching 7 bases. The CDR3 consists of 16 residues. Germline lookup yields CDR1 MDHEN and CDR2 SYDVKM. Trimming removed 7 bases from V and 4 bases from J; junction bases left unmatched: 12.

This chain connects TRBV27 to TRBJ2-7, with D perhaps matching TRBD1 (5 bases). CDR3 length: 16 amino acids. Germline CDR1 MNHEY, CDR2 SMNVEV (reference sequence). V gave up 6 bases and J gave up 2 bases, with 20 bases separating them. CDR3 bases: TGTGCCAGCAGCCCCTGGTTGGAAGGCAGGGCCTACGAGCAGTACTTC. It is translated as CASSPWLEGRAYEQYF.

A word on this clone: At the DNA level, this CDR3 is encoded by other sequences in the same sample as well. The chain is built from TRBV4-3 and TRBJ2-7; the D gene could be TRBD1 or TRBD2 (6 bases each). The CDR3 extends over 13 amino acids. CDR1 and CDR2 (germline): LGHNA, YSLEER. With 6 bases removed from V and 1 base from J, the gap between germline ends came to 10 bases. The CDR3 is CASSQGRSYEQYF. CDR3 coding DNA: TGCGCCAGCAGTCAGGGGAGGTCCTACGAGCAGTACTTC.

This chain uses TRBV5-5 with TRBJ2-1, with D possibly being TRBD2 (6 bases). V dropped 0 bases and J dropped 5 bases, with 15 bases sitting between them. Germline V gene data show CDR1 as SGHKS and CDR2 as YYEKEE (reference sequence). This CDR3 contains 16 residues. The CDR3 nucleotides are TGTGCCAGCAGCTTGGCCTTGATAGCGGCTAACAATGAGCAGTTCTTC. The encoded protein is CASSLALIAANNEQFF. The full variable domain, in which reference TRBV5-5 and TRBJ2-1 provide the parts outside the CDR3, is DAGVTQSPTHLIKTRGQQVTLRCSPISGHKSVSWYQQVLGQGPQFIFQYYEKEERGRGNFPDRFSARQFPNYSSELNVNALLLGDSALYLCASSLALIAANNEQFFGPGTRLTVL.